This is a list of T cell receptor beta chains from one sample in a study of spatial heterogeneity in lung cancer. MiXCR, run by TCRdb on the 5' RACE reads, gives a single entry per CDR3 protein. The sample shows around 8,100 distinct CDR3 sequences, 11% to 15% of them seen only once. Sequencing was performed on lung tumor tissue, taken at surgery. These receptors all stem from a female donor with early-stage non-small cell lung cancer. CDR3s include the opening cysteine and the closing phenylalanine or tryptophan. The order of the fields is J gene, D gene, V gene, clone size, CDR3 DNA, CDR3 protein. D genes are given only for firm matches. Rows may omit the clone size; those that give it use once, few, many or a size class.

TRBJ2-2	NA	TRBV7-9	NA	TGTGCCAGCAGCTCGGACATAGCGAACACCGGGGAGCTGTTTTTT	CASSSDIANTGELFF
TRBJ1-1	TRBD1	TRBV18	NA	TGTGCCAGCTCACCATCTTTGAGTAGACAGGGGTCGGAGAAGAACACTGAAGCTTTCTTT	CASSPSLSRQGSEKNTEAFF
TRBJ2-7	NA	TRBV20-1	medium-sized	TGCAGTGCTAGAGCCTCCTCCGGGAAAGATGAGCAGTACTTC	CSARASSGKDEQYF
TRBJ2-3	TRBD2	TRBV6-1	many	TGTGCCAGCAGTCTAGGACTAGAGGTAGATACGCAGTATTTT	CASSLGLEVDTQYF
TRBJ1-6	TRBD1	TRBV6-6	medium-sized	TGTGCCAGCAGTGACAGGGGACAGTCACCCCTCCACTTT	CASSDRGQSPLHF
TRBJ2-2	TRBD1	TRBV5-1	many	TGCGCCAGCAGCCCTCCCGGACAGGGAAGGGGCACCGGGGAGCTGTTTTTT	CASSPPGQGRGTGELFF
TRBJ2-1	TRBD2	TRBV9	many	TGTGCCAGCAGCACAGACGGGGGGTCGTACAATGAGCAGTTCTTC	CASSTDGGSYNEQFF
TRBJ2-5	TRBD2	TRBV7-2	NA	TGTGCCAGCAGCTTACGTAGCGGGAGAGTAGGAGAGACCCAGTACTTC	CASSLRSGRVGETQYF
TRBJ2-7	NA	TRBV29-1	many	TGCAGCATTCCCACGGGGGGCAACTCCTACGAGCAGTACTTC	CSIPTGGNSYEQYF
TRBJ2-1	TRBD2	TRBV7-2	many	TGTGCCAGCAGCGTTAGCGGGGGGAACTACAATGAGCAGTTCTTC	CASSVSGGNYNEQFF
TRBJ1-2	NA	TRBV30	many	TGTGCCTGGAGTCCGAGGACAGCAGACTATGGCTACACCTTC	CAWSPRTADYGYTF
TRBJ1-2	NA	TRBV2	medium-sized	TGTGCCAGTAGGAGGGTAGATTACTTGGCCTATGGCTACACCTTC	CASRRVDYLAYGYTF
TRBJ2-1	NA	TRBV12-3/TRBV12-4	medium-sized	TGTGCCAGCAGTAACCGGGACTTAACTAATGAGCAGTTCTTC	CASSNRDLTNEQFF
TRBJ2-2	TRBD2	TRBV11-2	many	TGTGCCAGCAGTCGGACTAGCGGAAACACCGGGGAGCTGTTTTTT	CASSRTSGNTGELFF
TRBJ2-3	TRBD2	TRBV30	NA	TGTGCCTTATCACTAGCGGGGCTACGGGATACGCAGTATTTT	CALSLAGLRDTQYF
TRBJ2-1	TRBD1	TRBV24-1	many	TGTGCCACCAGTGAACACGGGACAGTCCAGTTCTTC	CATSEHGTVQFF
TRBJ1-6	NA	TRBV4-1	many	TGCGCCAGCAGCCAAGAGGGCTCACCCCTCCACTTT	CASSQEGSPLHF
TRBJ1-5	NA	TRBV20-1	once	TGCAGTGCGGAACAGGGAAGCAATCAGCCCCAGCATTTT	CSAEQGSNQPQHF
TRBJ2-5	TRBD1	TRBV9	many	TGTGCCAGCGACAGGGGAGACCTGGGGGAGACCCAGTACTTC	CASDRGDLGETQYF
TRBJ2-5	TRBD2	TRBV7-9	many	TGTGCCAGCAGCCCCCTTCGGCTAGCGGGGGGAAAAGAGACCCAGTACTTC	CASSPLRLAGGKETQYF
TRBJ2-7	NA	TRBV15	many	TGTGCCACCAGCATAGGGATCTTGACCTACGAGCAGTACTTC	CATSIGILTYEQYF
TRBJ2-3	TRBD1	TRBV12-3/TRBV12-4	medium-sized	TGTGCCAGCAGTCTAACAGGGGGGTCCACAGATACGCAGTATTTT	CASSLTGGSTDTQYF
TRBJ1-2	NA	TRBV12-3/TRBV12-4	many	TGTGCCAGCAGTTTAGCCAGGAGGTATGGCTACACCTTC	CASSLARRYGYTF
TRBJ1-2	NA	TRBV30	many	TGTGCCTGGAGGCCAGGGATGGAGGGCTACACCTTC	CAWRPGMEGYTF
TRBJ2-7	TRBD1	TRBV3-1	many	TGTGCCAGCAGCCGCAACATACAGGGGGAGCAGTACTTC	CASSRNIQGEQYF
TRBJ1-2	NA	TRBV12-3/TRBV12-4	many	TGTGCCAGCAGTTTAGGGGGGTGGTCTGGCTACACCTTC	CASSLGGWSGYTF
TRBJ2-3	TRBD1	TRBV6-2/TRBV6-3	medium-sized	TGTGCCAGCAGTCGCCCCCGGGACAGGGGCGCAGATACGCAGTATTTT	CASSRPRDRGADTQYF
TRBJ1-5	NA	TRBV27	many	TGTGCCAGCAGTGAAAGGAACGGGATGCCCCAGCATTTT	CASSERNGMPQHF
TRBJ1-4	NA	TRBV7-9	medium-sized	TGTGCCAGCAGCTTTCTTGTGGCTAATGAAAAACTGTTTTTT	CASSFLVANEKLFF
TRBJ1-3	TRBD1	TRBV14	medium-sized	TGTGCCAGCAGCTCCCGACAGGGGATCCTGAGCTCTGGAAACACCATATATTTT	CASSSRQGILSSGNTIYF
TRBJ1-1	NA	TRBV11-2	many	TGTGCCAGCAGCTTAGATATTGGCCCTGAAGCTTTCTTT	CASSLDIGPEAFF
TRBJ2-1	TRBD1	TRBV2	many	TGTGCCAGCAGTAGAGAGACAGGGTCCTACAATGAGCAGTTCTTC	CASSRETGSYNEQFF
TRBJ2-7	TRBD2	TRBV5-1	medium-sized	TGCGCCAGCAGCTCGGGACTAGCGGGGAGATACGAGCAGTACTTC	CASSSGLAGRYEQYF
TRBJ2-3	TRBD2	TRBV7-6	large	TGTGCCAGCAGCGGCGGGACTAGATTAGATACGCAGTATTTT	CASSGGTRLDTQYF
TRBJ1-3	NA	TRBV18	medium-sized	TGTGCCAGCTCACCGGGACTAACAGGGCCTGGAAACACCATATATTTT	CASSPGLTGPGNTIYF
TRBJ1-6	NA	TRBV12-3/TRBV12-4	medium-sized	TGTGCCAGCAGCGGAGGGAGATCACCCCTCCACTTT	CASSGGRSPLHF
TRBJ2-3	TRBD1	TRBV7-2	NA	TGTGCCAGCAGCCAGCAGGGACAGGGCTCTCTCGCAGATACGCAGTATTTT	CASSQQGQGSLADTQYF
TRBJ1-2	NA	TRBV20-1	many	TGCAGTGCTAGCGTCGGGGACGCCGTGGTCTATGGCTACACCTTC	CSASVGDAVVYGYTF
TRBJ1-2	NA	TRBV12-3/TRBV12-4	medium-sized	TGTGCCAGCAGTTCCCCCAGACAGTCCTATGGCTACACCTTC	CASSSPRQSYGYTF
TRBJ1-1	NA	TRBV9	medium-sized	TGTGCCAGCAGCGTAGTAGAGGCGAACACTGAAGCTTTCTTT	CASSVVEANTEAFF
TRBJ1-3	TRBD1	TRBV18	NA	TGTGCCAGCTCACGGACAGGGGCGAACTCTGGAAACACCATATATTTT	CASSRTGANSGNTIYF
TRBJ2-1	NA	TRBV7-8	medium-sized	TGTGCCAGCAGGCCTACAGGAGCTGTAACCTACAATGAGCAGTTCTTC	CASRPTGAVTYNEQFF
TRBJ1-6	NA	TRBV27	NA	TGTGCCAGCAGTCTACAGTCGGATTCACCCCTCCACTTT	CASSLQSDSPLHF
TRBJ2-1	NA	TRBV7-8	medium-sized	TGTGCCAGCAGCTTAGACAGAAGCTCCTACAATGAGCAGTTCTTC	CASSLDRSSYNEQFF
TRBJ2-7	TRBD1	TRBV25-1	medium-sized	TGTGCCAGCAGTGGGTCTATTACCCCAGGGGGACAGGGGTGGGCCTACGAGCAGTACTTC	CASSGSITPGGQGWAYEQYF
TRBJ1-6	NA	TRBV27	many	TGTGCCAGCAGTTTAAAGGGAGATTCACCCCTCCACTTT	CASSLKGDSPLHF
TRBJ2-7	TRBD2	TRBV6-1	medium-sized	TGTGCCAGCAGTGTGACTAGCGGGGGCCTCTTGGAGCAGTACTTC	CASSVTSGGLLEQYF
TRBJ1-2	TRBD1	TRBV5-1	few	TGCGCCAGCTGCAGATCCAGGGACAGGCTCATAGGATTTGGCTATGGCTACACCTTC	CASCRSRDRLIGFGYGYTF
TRBJ1-5	NA	TRBV7-2	medium-sized	TGTGCCAGCAGCGGTATCAATCAGCCCCAGCATTTT	CASSGINQPQHF
TRBJ2-5	NA	TRBV3-1	many	TGTGCCAGCAGCCAGTATCTAGGCGGGACCCAGTACTTC	CASSQYLGGTQYF
TRBJ1-5	TRBD1	TRBV20-1	many	TGCAGTGCTAGAGATTCGACAGGGGGCAAGCCCCAGCATTTT	CSARDSTGGKPQHF
TRBJ1-3	NA	TRBV9	NA	TGTGCCAGCAGCGTAGGGGACGTCTCTGGAAACACCATATATTTT	CASSVGDVSGNTIYF
TRBJ1-1	TRBD1	TRBV6-2/TRBV6-3	many	TGTGCCAGCAGGAACAGGGGGCTCGGGTTTGGCACTGAAGCTTTCTTT	CASRNRGLGFGTEAFF